The clone carrying this TCR beta chain was seen many times. Antigen specificity is unknown. The data were obtained in a study of early T cells in non-severe SARS-CoV-2 infection. At the level of the study: Bulk RNA taken from unsorted whole blood was sequenced, leaving chains unpaired. Findings of the study overall: Clonotype matching in VDJdb favored anti-spike CD8 responses and did not capture private and CD4 specificities.

Separate cDNA molecules each had unique molecular identifiers attached to them. TCRdb itself ran the 5' RACE reads through MiXCR, one entry per CDR3 protein. Of about 37,000 distinct CDR3 sequences in the sample, 5% to 6.5% were seen once. There are 15 residues in the CDR3. The germline CDR1 and CDR2 sequences are SGHRS and YFSETQ. Trimming took 0 bases from V and 6 from J; bases not matched to a gene: 4. The sequenced sample was whole blood. The receptor was derived from an adult who was a healthcare worker with PCR-confirmed SARS-CoV-2 infection or an uninfected control (not recorded which). The V call is TRBV5-1, the J call TRBJ2-1, with 9 nucleotides matching TRBD2. The CDR3 here is CASSLGLAVGNEQFF. The DNA for the CDR3 is TGCGCCAGCAGCTTGGGACTAGCGGTGGGCAATGAGCAGTTCTTC.